The 16 T cell receptor beta chains given below trace back to one sample, sequenced in a study of Ad26.COV2.S vaccination and SARS-CoV-2 variants. Stated treatment: 19 received Ad26.COV2.S at low or high dose, single or two shots; about 5 received placebo; per-sample allocation not given. Specimens were obtained on day 63 following the first vaccine or placebo injection. Sequencing was performed with immunoSEQ multiplex PCR; in TCRdb, only in-frame clones are kept and a portion is missing. The sample includes around 240,000 clones, around nine tenths of them seen just once. The input for sequencing was peripheral blood, taken in a trial of Ad26.COV2.S vaccine versus placebo. These receptors all stem from a person between 18 and 59 years old who received the Ad26.COV2.S COVID-19 vaccine or a placebo.

CDR3 sequence reads: CASSPLGTSGGAGTDTQYF. The DNA for the CDR3 is TGTGCCAGCAGTCCTTTAGGGACTAGCGGGGGGGCAGGCACAGATACGCAGTATTTT. The chain is built from TRBV4-2 and TRBJ2-3; TRBD2 matches at 16 bases. V shed 6 bases and J 1 base; nucleotides not matched to a gene: 10. In germline, CDR1 is LGHNA, CDR2 YNFKEQ. The CDR3 covers 19 residues.

This chain links TRBV5-6 with TRBJ1-1, with D possibly being TRBD1 (5 bases). Trimming left V 1 base short and J 2 bases short, with 9 bases between. Per germline, CDR1 SGHDT and CDR2 YYEEEE. This CDR3 is 14 amino acids long. This CDR3 reads CASSLQGSNTEAFF. CDR3 sequence (DNA): TGTGCCAGCAGCTTGCAGGGATCCAACACTGAAGCTTTCTTT. Full variable domain (outside the CDR3, taken from reference TRBV5-6 and TRBJ1-1): DAGVTQSPTHLIKTRGQQVTLRCSPKSGHDTVSWYQQALGQGPQFIFQYYEEEERQRGNFPDRFSGHQFPNYSSELNVNALLLGDSALYLCASSLQGSNTEAFFGQGTRLTVV.

This clone appeared once. The J gene is TRBJ1-4, the V gene TRBV7-8, with 12 bases identical to TRBD1. Unmatched junction bases numbered 6, after V lost 5 bases and J lost 11 bases. This CDR3 is 14 amino acids long. The germline V gene encodes CDR1 SGHVS and CDR2 FQNEAQ. CDR3 nucleotides: TGTGCCAGCAGCACCGGGACAGGGGGCGAGAAACTGTTTTTT. Translating it yields CASSTGTGGEKLFF.

The rearrangement joins TRBV10-3 to TRBJ2-7, with a tentative D call TRBD1 (6 bases). Germline V gives CDR1 ENHRY, CDR2 SYGVKD. With 4 bases removed from V and 2 bases from J, the gap between germline ends came to 6 bases. This CDR3 has 12 amino acids. Here the CDR3 reads CAISAGAYEQYF. In nucleotides, the CDR3 is TGTGCCATCAGTGCAGGGGCCTACGAGCAGTACTTC.

The rearrangement uses TRBV24-1 and TRBJ1-1; weak D call: TRBD1 (5 bases). Germline V gives CDR1 KGHDR, CDR2 SFDVKD. Deletions cut 5 bases from V and 2 bases from J, with 17 bases between. The length of the CDR3 is 16 residues. CDR3 sequence reads: CATSGSGLGPNTEAFF. DNA of the CDR3: TGTGCCACCAGTGGGAGTGGACTGGGACCAAACACTGAAGCTTTCTTT.

V and J are TRBV4-3 and TRBJ2-3; 7 bases map to TRBD1. After removal of 0 bases from V and 4 bases from J, the junction contained 4 bases not matched to a gene. Germline lookup yields CDR1 LGHNA and CDR2 YSLEER. The CDR3 is 15 amino acids. CDR3 in DNA: TGCGCCAGCAGCCAAGAAGGGGGCTGGGCAGATACGCAGTATTTT. As protein: CASSQEGGWADTQYF.

The chain couples TRBV4-3 to TRBJ1-3, with 11 bases matching TRBD1. CDR3 length: 15 residues. Germline-derived CDR1 and CDR2 are LGHNA and YSLEER. With V trimmed by 0 bases and J by 8 bases, 3 bases remained unmatched. The CDR3 is CASSQDGQGADTIYF. The CDR3 DNA follows: TGCGCCAGCAGCCAAGATGGACAGGGGGCGGACACCATATATTTT.

The J gene is TRBJ2-6, the V gene TRBV7-8, with D possibly being TRBD1 (5 bases). The CDR3 contains 16 residues. V was trimmed by 3 bases and J by 3 bases, leaving 12 bases between them. Germline values: CDR1 SGHVS, CDR2 FQNEAQ. CDR3 sequence reads: CASSLQRGGGANVLTF. The CDR3 DNA sequence: TGTGCCAGCAGCTTGCAAAGGGGTGGTGGGGCCAACGTCCTGACTTTC.

V usage is TRBV29-1 and J usage is TRBJ1-2; a possible D gene is TRBD1 (6 bases). Trimming cost V 7 bases and J 6 bases, with 15 bases left between them. CDR1 and CDR2 (germline): SQVTM, ANQGSEA. The CDR3 extends over 12 amino acids. CDR3 DNA sequence: TGCAGCGCCGAGGGGGGAGCGGATGGCTACACCTTC. Residues: CSAEGGADGYTF.

V is TRBV6-5 and J is TRBJ2-1; a weak D match, TRBD1 (5 bases). The ends were cut back, 4 bases at V and 7 bases at J, with 11 bases in the middle. The germline gives CDR1 MNHEY, CDR2 SVGAGI. The CDR3 length is 13 residues. The CDR3 bases are TGTGCCAGCAGTTCCCCGGACAATAATGAGCAGTTCTTC. Translation gives CASSSPDNNEQFF.

This chain uses TRBV29-1 with TRBJ1-2; TRBD1 matches at 8 bases. This CDR3 is 17 amino acids long. The ends lost 4 bases at V and 2 bases at J; junction bases unmatched: 15. Germline V gene sequence: CDR1 SQVTM, CDR2 ANQGSEA. This CDR3 is CSVGATTRTGLNYGYTF. For the CDR3, the DNA is TGCAGCGTTGGGGCAACCACTCGGACAGGGCTAAACTATGGCTACACCTTC.

Only a few counts were recorded for this clone. The rearrangement joins TRBV28 to TRBJ1-1; D is undetermined. The germline V gene has CDR1 MDHEN and CDR2 SYDVKM. Trimming pared 6 bases from V and 3 bases from J, leaving 5 bases between. This CDR3 is 11 amino acids long. The CDR3 here is CASRQYTEAFF. As DNA, the CDR3 is TGTGCCAGCAGACAGTACACTGAAGCTTTCTTT. Supplemented by reference TRBV28 and TRBJ1-1, the full variable domain reads DVKVTQSSRYLVKRTGEKVFLECVQDMDHENMFWYRQDPGLGLRLIYFSYDVKMKEKGDIPEGYSVSREKKERFSLILESASTNQTSMYLCASRQYTEAFFGQGTRLTVV.

The gene calls are TRBV5-4 and TRBJ1-1; 10 nucleotides agree with TRBD1. Germline lookup yields CDR1 SGHNT and CDR2 YYREEE (reference sequence). Trimming at V came to 4 bases and at J to 4 bases, leaving 4 bases not matched to a gene. The CDR3 spans 14 residues. The CDR3: CASSLGDRGTEAFF. In DNA form, the CDR3 reads TGTGCCAGCAGCCTAGGGGACAGGGGCACTGAAGCTTTCTTT.

The CDR3 region is CASSYSRVQPQHF. For the CDR3, the DNA is TGTGCCAGCAGTTACTCCCGAGTGCAGCCCCAGCATTTT. This chain joins TRBV6-5 and TRBJ1-5; D is unclear. Germline loops: CDR1 MNHEY, CDR2 SVGAGI. Trimming removed 0 bases from V and 7 bases from J, with 7 bases in between. CDR3 size: 13 residues.

The V call is TRBV30, the J call TRBJ2-3; 7 bases fit TRBD1. V trimming: 7 bases; J trimming: 1 base; junction bases outside the gene matches: 8. CDR1 is GTSNPN and CDR2 is SVGIG in the germline V gene (reference sequence). The CDR3 has 14 residues. This chain's CDR3 is CASCRDRGTDTQYF. Here the CDR3 DNA reads TGTGCCTCCTGCCGGGACAGAGGCACAGATACGCAGTATTTT.

The CDR3 region is CASSPGIQGGTGTDTQYF. CDR3 bases: TGTGCCAGCAGCCCGGGGATTCAGGGGGGCACGGGGACAGATACGCAGTATTTT. V gene TRBV11-2 combines with J gene TRBJ2-3; a possible D gene is TRBD1 (7 bases). Germline V gene sequence: CDR1 SGHAT, CDR2 FQNNGV. The CDR3 consists of 18 residues. V lost 5 bases, J lost 3 bases, and 24 bases lay in between.